The 4 T cell receptor beta chains below were found in one sample sequenced in a study of blood T cell repertoires in COVID-19. Produced via immunoSEQ multiplex PCR; TCRdb's table is partial and in-frame only. The data contain about 200,000 clones, about 83% of them singletons. Sequencing was performed on PBMCs or T cells enriched from blood (not recorded which). Every receptor here comes from a man aged 35 to 55 with acute COVID-19.

This chain uses TRBV28 with TRBJ1-4; TRBD1 agrees at 8 bases. This CDR3 contains 15 residues. From germline, CDR1 is MDHEN and CDR2 SYDVKM. V was pared by 5 bases and J by 13 bases, with 15 bases of the junction left unmatched. CDR3 sequence (DNA): TGTGCCAGCAGTCCAATCCGACAGGGGCTCGGTGGACTGTTTTTT. Translated: CASSPIRQGLGGLFF.

V usage is TRBV29-1 and J usage is TRBJ1-2, with D tentatively TRBD1 (5 bases). The germline gives CDR1 SQVTM, CDR2 ANQGSEA. The CDR3 loop spans 13 amino acids. The ends were cut back, 0 bases at V and 5 bases at J, with 10 bases in the middle. CDR3 sequence (DNA): TGCAGCGTTGAAGAATCCCGGGGGTATGGCTACACCTTC. Its protein product is CSVEESRGYGYTF.

The chain links TRBV11-2 to TRBJ1-4; D remains unclear. CDR1 SGHAT and CDR2 FQNNGV come from the germline V gene. The CDR3 spans 15 residues. V was cut by 9 bases and J by 5 bases, with 19 bases left in between. This CDR3 is CASQNPGRGNEKLFF. The DNA of the CDR3 is TGTGCCAGTCAGAATCCGGGCCGAGGGAATGAAAAACTGTTTTTT. The variable domain in full, with the rest retrieved from reference TRBV11-2 and TRBJ1-4, is EAGVAQSPRYKIIEKRQSVAFWCNPISGHATLYWYQQILGQGPKLLIQFQNNGVVDDSQLPKDRFSAERLKGVDSTLKIQPAKLEDSAVYLCASQNPGRGNEKLFFGSGTQLSVL.

The V and J genes are TRBV28 and TRBJ1-2; D is possibly TRBD1 (5 bases). The CDR3 is 13 residues long. Germline V CDR1 and CDR2: MDHEN, SYDVKM. V was cut by 3 bases and J by 5 bases, with 10 bases left in between. CDR3 coding DNA: TGTGCCAGCAGTTTGGGGCAGCTTTATGGCTACACCTTC. It is translated as CASSLGQLYGYTF.